The 4 T cell receptor beta chains below were found in one sample sequenced in a study of monozygotic twins with inflammatory bowel disease. TCRdb reanalyzed the 5' RACE reads, giving one entry per CDR3 protein sequence and no DNA. The sample table sets out under 150,000 distinct CDR3 sequences. The sequenced sample was blood. These receptor sequences come from a human donor with ulcerative colitis or Crohn's disease, or a healthy co-twin of an affected twin (not recorded which).

This chain uses TRBV3-1 with TRBJ2-7; TCRdb reports TRBD1, a call that lacks DNA to check it against. Germline CDR1 is LGHDT and CDR2 is YNNKEL (reference sequence). The CDR3 loop spans 17 amino acids. The CDR3 is CASSLLQSRSGTHEQYF.

V usage is TRBV20-1 and J usage is TRBJ1-1; TCRdb designates TRBD1, a call that cannot be tested without DNA. CDR1 and CDR2 from the germline V gene are DFQATT and SNEGSKA (reference sequence). The CDR3 loop spans 12 amino acids. This CDR3 reads CSAEDRGTEAFF.

This chain uses TRBV20-1 with TRBJ2-1; the D call of TRBD2 rests on TCRdb alone, since no DNA is present to check it. CDR1 and CDR2 (germline): DFQATT, SNEGSKA (reference sequence). The CDR3 length is 16 residues. The CDR3 sequence is CSASSREDRFYNEQFF.

The chain joins TRBV29-1 to TRBJ2-7. Germline CDR1 is SQVTM and CDR2 is ANQGSEA. The CDR3 runs 13 residues. The chain's CDR3 is CSVGGILTYEQYF.